The TCR beta chain under discussion was sequenced for a study of cytomegalovirus exposure and HLA in healthy donors. Data came from immunoSEQ multiplex PCR; TCRdb stores just in-frame clones and leaves some out. The repertoire holds 100,000 to 150,000 clones, 89% seen once, with 0.95% to 1.5% in the top ten. Trimming took 6 bases from V and 0 from J, leaving 8 bases between them. Germline values: CDR1 MNHNS, CDR2 SASEGT. This CDR3 spans 13 amino acids. The source material was PBMCs. The chain links TRBV6-1 to TRBJ1-1; no reliable D call. This clonotype originated in a woman aged 18-29 years in good health and CMV-seronegative. CDR3 nucleotides: TGTGCCAGCAGGGAGCTGTTGAACACTGAAGCTTTCTTT. It yields the protein CASRELLNTEAFF.